This TCR beta chain was profiled in a study of early T cells in non-severe SARS-CoV-2 infection. Germline V gene lookup returns CDR1 LNHDA and CDR2 SQIVND (reference sequence). The CDR3 length is 14 residues. With 5 bases clipped from V and 5 bases from J, the junction kept 6 bases outside the gene matches. Tagging with unique molecular identifiers was applied to individual cDNA molecules. From the 5' RACE reads, TCRdb called clonotypes with MiXCR, one entry per CDR3 protein. The sample includes about 79,000 distinct CDR3 sequences, under 15% of them seen just once. Overall study findings and caveats: Clonotype matching in VDJdb favored anti-spike CD8 responses and did not capture private and CD4 specificities.

This clonotype was counted many times. Its antigen remains unknown. This chain joins TRBV19 and TRBJ2-5, with 9 bases fitting TRBD2. Sequencing input: whole blood. This receptor was obtained from an adult who was a healthcare worker with PCR-confirmed SARS-CoV-2 infection or an uninfected control (not recorded which). The CDR3 sequence is CASSPALAGETQYF. The DNA for the CDR3 is TGTGCCAGTAGTCCAGCGCTAGCGGGGGAGACCCAGTACTTC.